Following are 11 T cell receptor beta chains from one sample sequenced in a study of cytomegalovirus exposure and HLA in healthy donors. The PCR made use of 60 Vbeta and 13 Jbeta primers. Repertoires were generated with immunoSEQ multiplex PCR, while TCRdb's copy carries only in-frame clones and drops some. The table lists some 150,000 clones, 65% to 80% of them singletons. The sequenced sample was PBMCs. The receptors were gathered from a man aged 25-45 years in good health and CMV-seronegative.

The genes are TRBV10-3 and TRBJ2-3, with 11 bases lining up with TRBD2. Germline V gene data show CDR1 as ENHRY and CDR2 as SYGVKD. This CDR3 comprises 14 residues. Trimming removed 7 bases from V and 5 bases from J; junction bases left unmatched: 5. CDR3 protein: CAIKIAGGKDTQYF. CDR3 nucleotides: TGTGCCATCAAAATAGCGGGAGGGAAAGATACGCAGTATTTT.

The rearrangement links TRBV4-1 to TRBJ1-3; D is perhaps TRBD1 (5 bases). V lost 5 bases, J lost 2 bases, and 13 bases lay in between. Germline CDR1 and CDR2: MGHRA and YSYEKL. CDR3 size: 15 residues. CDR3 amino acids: CASSWQGSPGNTIYF. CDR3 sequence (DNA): TGCGCCAGCAGCTGGCAGGGTTCACCTGGAAACACCATATATTTT.

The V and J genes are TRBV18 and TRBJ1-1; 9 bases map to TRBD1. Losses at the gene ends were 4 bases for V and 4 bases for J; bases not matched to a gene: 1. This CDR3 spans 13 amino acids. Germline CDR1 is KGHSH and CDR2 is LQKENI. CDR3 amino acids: CASSQDRGTEAFF. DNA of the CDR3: TGTGCCAGCTCACAGGACAGGGGCACTGAAGCTTTCTTT.

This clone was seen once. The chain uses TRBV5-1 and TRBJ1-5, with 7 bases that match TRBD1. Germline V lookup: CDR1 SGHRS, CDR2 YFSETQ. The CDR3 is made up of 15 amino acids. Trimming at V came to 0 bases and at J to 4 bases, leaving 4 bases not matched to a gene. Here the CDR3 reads CASSLAGTVNQPQHF. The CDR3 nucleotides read TGCGCCAGCAGCTTGGCCGGGACAGTAAATCAGCCCCAGCATTTT.

CDR3 DNA: TGTGCCAGCAGCTTAGGCTCCGGGGGATCCTACAATGAGCAGTTCTTC. Encoded protein: CASSLGSGGSYNEQFF. The V call is TRBV7-2, the J call TRBJ2-1; tentatively, D is TRBD2 (6 bases). The CDR3 consists of 16 residues. Between the trimmed V and J ends, which lost 1 base and 1 base, there was a span of 11 bases. CDR1 and CDR2 from the germline V gene are SGHTA and FQGNSA.

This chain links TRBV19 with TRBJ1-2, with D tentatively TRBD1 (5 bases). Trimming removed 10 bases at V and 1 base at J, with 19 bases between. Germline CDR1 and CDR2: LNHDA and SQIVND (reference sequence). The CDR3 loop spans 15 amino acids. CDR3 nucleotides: TGTGCCACCTCCGTCGGGGGAGTTATTAACTATGGCTACACCTTC. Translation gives CATSVGGVINYGYTF.

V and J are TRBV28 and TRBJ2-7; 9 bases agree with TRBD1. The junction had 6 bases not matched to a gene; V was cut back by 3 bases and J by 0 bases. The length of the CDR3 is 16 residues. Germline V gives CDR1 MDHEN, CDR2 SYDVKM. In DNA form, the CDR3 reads TGTGCCAGCAGTTTTAGTGGACAGGGGAGCTCCTACGAGCAGTACTTC. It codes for CASSFSGQGSSYEQYF.

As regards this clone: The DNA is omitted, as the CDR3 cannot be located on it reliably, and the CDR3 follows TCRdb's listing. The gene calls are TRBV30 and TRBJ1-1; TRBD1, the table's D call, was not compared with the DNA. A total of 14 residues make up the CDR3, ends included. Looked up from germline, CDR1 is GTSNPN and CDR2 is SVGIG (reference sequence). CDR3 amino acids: CAWSFGQGNTEVFF.

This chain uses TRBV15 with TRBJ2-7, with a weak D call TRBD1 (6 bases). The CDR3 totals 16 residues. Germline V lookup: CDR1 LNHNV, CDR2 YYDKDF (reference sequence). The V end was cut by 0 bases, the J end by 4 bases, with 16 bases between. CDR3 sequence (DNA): TGTGCCACCAGCAGAGATCGAATCCACCAGGGGTACGAGCAGTACTTC. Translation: CATSRDRIHQGYEQYF.

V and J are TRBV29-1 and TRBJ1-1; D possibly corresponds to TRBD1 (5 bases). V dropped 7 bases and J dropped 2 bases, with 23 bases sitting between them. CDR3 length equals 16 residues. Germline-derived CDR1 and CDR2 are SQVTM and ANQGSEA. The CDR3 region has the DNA TGCAGCGCCGAAGACCTCGACAGCGCGATTAACACTGAAGCTTTCTTT. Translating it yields CSAEDLDSAINTEAFF.

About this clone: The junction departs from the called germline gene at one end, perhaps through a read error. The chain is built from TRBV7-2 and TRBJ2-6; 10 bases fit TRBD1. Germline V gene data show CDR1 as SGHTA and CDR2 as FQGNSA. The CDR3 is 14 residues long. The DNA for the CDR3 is TGTGCCAGTGGGTGGGGGACAGGGGCCAACGGCCTGACTTTC. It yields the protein CASGWGTGANGLTF.